The next 23 T cell receptor beta chains were all read from a single sample in a study of cytomegalovirus exposure and HLA in healthy donors. Primers: 60 Vbeta forward and 13 Jbeta reverse. Profiling relied on immunoSEQ multiplex PCR, and the TCRdb table lists in-frame clones only, not all of them. The table records 250,000 to 350,000 clones, 86% of them present only once. The source material was PBMCs. These receptors came from a man between 40 and 49 years old in good health and CMV-seropositive.

The CDR3 coding sequence is TGTGCCAGCAGCTTTACAGCCTACTCTGGAAACACCATATATTTT. Its protein product is CASSFTAYSGNTIYF. V and J are TRBV7-2 and TRBJ1-3; no clear D gene. The CDR3 runs to 15 residues. Germline V gene data show CDR1 as SGHTA and CDR2 as FQGNSA. V was clipped by 3 bases and J by 0 bases, with 9 bases between them.

J is TRBJ2-7 and V is TRBV25-1; 7 nucleotides match TRBD2. CDR1 and CDR2 (germline): MGHDK, SYGVNS. This CDR3 spans 15 amino acids. The J segment lost 3 bases and the V segment lost 5 bases, leaving 10 bases of the junction unmatched. The CDR3 DNA follows: TGTGCCAGCAGTCTGGGCGCGGGAGCGGGCTACGAGCAGTACTTC. It specifies CASSLGAGAGYEQYF.

The V and J genes are TRBV6-4 and TRBJ2-1; 10 positions agree with TRBD2. J gave up 6 bases and V 5 bases, and 10 bases lay outside the gene matches. Germline V gene data show CDR1 as MRHNA and CDR2 as SNTAGT. CDR3 length: 16 amino acids. The CDR3 bases are TGTGCCAGCAGTCCGGTAGCGGGAGGATCAGGCAATGAGCAGTTCTTC. Translation gives CASSPVAGGSGNEQFF.

The J gene is TRBJ2-5, the V gene TRBV7-2; D perhaps matches TRBD2 (6 bases). V was cut by 1 base and J by 5 bases, with 11 bases left in between. Germline lookup yields CDR1 SGHTA and CDR2 FQGNSA. This CDR3 has 14 amino acids. The CDR3 loop reads CASSLGGGKETQYF. The CDR3 DNA reads TGTGCCAGCAGCTTAGGCGGCGGGAAGGAGACCCAGTACTTC.

This clone was detected only once. This sequence joins TRBV5-1 and TRBJ2-3; D is possibly TRBD1 (7 bases). Trimming shortened V by 3 bases and J by 3 bases, and 17 bases separated the two germline ends. The CDR3 length is 16 residues. Germline lookup yields CDR1 SGHRS and CDR2 YFSETQ. The CDR3 region is CASSWETGRRTDTQYF. The CDR3 DNA sequence: TGCGCCAGCAGCTGGGAGACAGGGAGGAGGACAGATACGCAGTATTTT.

The chain recombines TRBV19 with TRBJ2-1, with 12 bases identical to TRBD2. V shed 5 bases, J shed 8 bases, and the junction held 10 bases outside the gene matches. The germline gives CDR1 LNHDA, CDR2 SQIVND (reference sequence). This CDR3 has 16 amino acids. The CDR3 DNA reads as TGTGCCAGTAGTTTCTCCCCTAGCGGGAGGGGGGATGAGCAGTTCTTC. It yields the protein CASSFSPSGRGDEQFF. The full variable domain, its missing parts supplied by reference TRBV19 and TRBJ2-1, is DGGITQSPKYLFRKEGQNVTLSCEQNLNHDAMYWYRQDPGQGLRLIYYSQIVNDFQKGDIAEGYSVSREKKESFPLTVTSAQKNPTAFYLCASSFSPSGRGDEQFFGPGTRLTVL.

This chain joins TRBV19 and TRBJ2-7, with 11 bases fitting TRBD2. Trimming at V came to 5 bases and at J to 4 bases, leaving 10 bases not matched to a gene. Per the germline V gene, CDR1 is LNHDA and CDR2 is SQIVND (reference sequence). The CDR3 has 16 residues. The CDR3 reads CASSELTGTSGYEQYF. CDR3 in DNA: TGTGCCAGTAGTGAACTGACCGGGACTAGCGGATACGAGCAGTACTTC.

The chain couples TRBV27 to TRBJ2-3, with D uncertain. CDR1 MNHEY and CDR2 SMNVEV come from the germline V gene (reference sequence). This CDR3 contains 14 residues. V lost 3 bases, J lost 0 bases, and 7 bases lay in between. The CDR3 nucleotides are TGTGCCAGCAGTTTCTCTTCTAGCACAGATACGCAGTATTTT. Translating it yields CASSFSSSTDTQYF.

The J gene is TRBJ2-7, the V gene TRBV19, with 10 bases matching TRBD1. CDR1 is LNHDA, CDR2 SQIVND, per germline (reference sequence). CDR3 size: 13 residues. V trimming: 10 bases; J trimming: 3 bases; junction bases outside the gene matches: 6. CDR3 residues: CATRDRGGYEQYF. For the CDR3, the DNA is TGTGCCACCCGGGACAGGGGTGGCTACGAGCAGTACTTC.

This sequence joins TRBV5-1 and TRBJ2-5; D remains unclear. Trimming pared 0 bases from V and 6 bases from J, leaving 21 bases between. Germline V CDR1 and CDR2: SGHRS, YFSETQ. CDR3 length: 17 residues. This CDR3 is CASSLEMSVKSAKTQYF. CDR3 in DNA: TGCGCCAGCAGCTTGGAGATGAGCGTTAAGTCGGCCAAGACCCAGTACTTC.

V usage is TRBV7-9 and J usage is TRBJ1-4; 7 bases map to TRBD1. Germline CDR1 is SEHNR and CDR2 is FQNEAQ (reference sequence). CDR3 size: 15 residues. V shed 3 bases, J shed 0 bases, and the junction held 1 base outside the gene matches. The CDR3 region is CASSLTGTTNEKLFF. The CDR3 DNA sequence: TGTGCCAGCAGCTTGACAGGGACAACTAATGAAAAACTGTTTTTT.

The chain has TRBV4-2 and TRBJ2-7, with D hard to call. This CDR3 comprises 15 residues. V dropped 3 bases and J dropped 0 bases, with 12 bases sitting between them. CDR1 is LGHNA and CDR2 is YNFKEQ in the germline V gene. Here the CDR3 reads CASSHSTNPSYEQYF. The CDR3, as DNA: TGTGCCAGCAGCCACTCGACAAATCCCTCCTACGAGCAGTACTTC.

This chain joins TRBV27 and TRBJ1-1; D remains unclear. V was trimmed by 2 bases and J by 4 bases, leaving 8 bases between them. Per the germline V gene, CDR1 is MNHEY and CDR2 is SMNVEV (reference sequence). This CDR3 region has 13 residues. The CDR3 region has the DNA TGTGCCAGCAGTTTAAGGGAGGTCACTGAAGCTTTCTTT. Protein product: CASSLREVTEAFF.

Remarks on this clone: One end of the junction does not line up with germline, which may come from a read error. The V and J genes are TRBV7-7 and TRBJ2-7; tentatively, D is TRBD1 (6 bases). This CDR3 is 18 amino acids long. Germline CDR1 and CDR2: SSHAT and FNYEAQ (reference sequence). CDR3 DNA: TGTGCTAGCAGCCGGGGACATCCTACGGGATCCGCCCCTTACGAGCAGTACTTC. Encoded protein: CASSRGHPTGSAPYEQYF.

The rearrangement links TRBV27 to TRBJ2-3; weak D call: TRBD1 (5 bases). Germline V lookup: CDR1 MNHEY, CDR2 SMNVEV (reference sequence). This CDR3 comprises 17 residues. Trimming took 4 bases from V and 3 from J, leaving 20 bases between them. This CDR3 reads CASSSRTLTQATDTQYF. CDR3 nucleotide sequence: TGTGCCAGCAGTTCACGGACACTCACCCAGGCAACAGATACGCAGTATTTT.

The count of this clone is one. One end of the junction varies from germline; a read error may be responsible. This sequence joins TRBV7-9 and TRBJ1-2; TRBD1 aligns across 9 bases. The V gene's germline CDR1 is SEHNR and CDR2 FQNEAQ (reference sequence). This CDR3 has 18 residues. CDR3 protein: CSSSPSPGTGYGSYGYTF. The CDR3 DNA follows: TGTTCCAGCAGCCCAAGTCCCGGGACAGGGTATGGAAGCTATGGCTACACCTTC.

The J gene is TRBJ1-2, the V gene TRBV19; D not certain. V lost 3 bases, J lost 5 bases, and 4 bases lay in between. The germline V gene encodes CDR1 LNHDA and CDR2 SQIVND (reference sequence). CDR3 size: 11 residues. CDR3 amino acids: CASSIQYGYTF. The CDR3 coding sequence is TGTGCCAGTAGTATCCAGTATGGCTACACCTTC. The whole variable domain, filled in from reference TRBV19 and TRBJ1-2, reads DGGITQSPKYLFRKEGQNVTLSCEQNLNHDAMYWYRQDPGQGLRLIYYSQIVNDFQKGDIAEGYSVSREKKESFPLTVTSAQKNPTAFYLCASSIQYGYTFGSGTRLTVV.

The V gene is TRBV7-2, the J gene TRBJ2-3; 10 nucleotides match TRBD1. This CDR3 is built from 15 residues. Germline assignment: CDR1 SGHTA and CDR2 FQGNSA. V gave up 5 bases and J gave up 4 bases; unmatched junction bases: 6. For the CDR3, the DNA is TGTGCCAGCAGCCCCGGGGACAGGGGCGCAGATACGCAGTATTTT. This sequence encodes CASSPGDRGADTQYF.

Comment on this clone: Other nucleotide sequences from this sample produce the same CDR3. The rearrangement links TRBV18 to TRBJ2-1, with a weak D call TRBD2 (5 bases). The CDR3 spans 15 residues. Germline values: CDR1 KGHSH, CDR2 LQKENI. The V end was cut by 3 bases, the J end by 0 bases, with 9 bases between. Here the CDR3 DNA reads TGTGCCAGCTCACCTCGGGGTGGCTCCTACAATGAGCAGTTCTTC. This sequence encodes CASSPRGGSYNEQFF.

The rearrangement uses TRBV4-1 and TRBJ2-7; D is unresolved. Germline lookup yields CDR1 MGHRA and CDR2 YSYEKL. Trimming stripped 1 base from V and 5 bases from J, with 9 bases between. The CDR3 extends over 13 amino acids. The CDR3 reads CASSQVLEHEQYF. The CDR3 bases are TGCGCCAGCAGCCAAGTGCTGGAGCACGAGCAGTACTTC.

V gene TRBV7-6 combines with J gene TRBJ2-1; D might be TRBD1 (5 bases). This CDR3 spans 16 amino acids. V lost 1 base to trimming and J lost 2 bases, with 12 bases between them. Germline V gene data show CDR1 as SGHVS and CDR2 as FNYEAQ. The CDR3 sequence: CASSLVRTTPYNEQFF. The CDR3 region has the DNA TGTGCCAGCAGCTTAGTAAGGACAACACCCTACAATGAGCAGTTCTTC.

This clone was picked up one time. J is TRBJ2-1 and V is TRBV4-1, with 16 bases aligning to TRBD2. V lost 3 bases to trimming and J lost 6 bases; unmatched junction nucleotides: 5. The CDR3 totals 17 residues. CDR1 and CDR2 from the germline V gene are MGHRA and YSYEKL. The CDR3 spells CASSQGLAGGPSNEQFF. Here the CDR3 DNA reads TGCGCCAGCAGCCAGGGACTAGCGGGAGGGCCCTCCAATGAGCAGTTCTTC.

V is TRBV5-5 and J is TRBJ2-5, with 11 bases identical to TRBD2. Losses at the gene ends were 4 bases for V and 5 bases for J; bases not matched to a gene: 10. The CDR3 sequence is 16 residues long. Germline V gene lookup returns CDR1 SGHKS and CDR2 YYEKEE (reference sequence). The CDR3 DNA is TGTGCCAGCAGCGCAACTATACTAGCGGGAGATGAGACCCAGTACTTC. Amino acids: CASSATILAGDETQYF. Based on the CDR3 plus reference TRBV5-5 and TRBJ2-5, the full variable domain is DAGVTQSPTHLIKTRGQQVTLRCSPISGHKSVSWYQQVLGQGPQFIFQYYEKEERGRGNFPDRFSARQFPNYSSELNVNALLLGDSALYLCASSATILAGDETQYFGPGTRLLVL.